This paragraph covers one T cell receptor (beta chain) sequence. Its antigen is unknown. The sample belongs to a study of cytomegalovirus exposure and HLA in healthy donors. Findings and caveats of the study: Per a prior analysis, the majority of TCR beta V segments were productive roughly 87% or roughly 30% of the time. When analyzed later, a missense DCLRE1C variant was found to be linked to TCR beta V- and J-gene trimming. Cytomegalovirus status was reportedly diagnosed by the classifier with high sensitivity and specificity. Later on, an analysis found that several of the most significant clusters appeared to be linked to common viral pathogens, which included parvovirus B19.

This CDR3 spans 13 amino acids. Germline V CDR1 and CDR2: SGHDN, FVKESK. Trimming took 4 bases from V and 5 from J; bases not matched to a gene: 3. The study ran its PCR with 60 Vbeta and 13 Jbeta primers. Data came from immunoSEQ multiplex PCR; TCRdb stores just in-frame clones and leaves some out. Of fewer than 200,000 clones in the sample, 65% to 75% were seen once. Sample: PBMCs. This chain links TRBV14 with TRBJ1-2; 8 bases are a match to TRBD1. The TCR was taken from a girl between 5 and 17 years old in good health and CMV-seronegative. CDR3 in DNA: TGTGCCAGCAGCCCGGACAGGGTGTATGGCTACACCTTC. Amino acids: CASSPDRVYGYTF.